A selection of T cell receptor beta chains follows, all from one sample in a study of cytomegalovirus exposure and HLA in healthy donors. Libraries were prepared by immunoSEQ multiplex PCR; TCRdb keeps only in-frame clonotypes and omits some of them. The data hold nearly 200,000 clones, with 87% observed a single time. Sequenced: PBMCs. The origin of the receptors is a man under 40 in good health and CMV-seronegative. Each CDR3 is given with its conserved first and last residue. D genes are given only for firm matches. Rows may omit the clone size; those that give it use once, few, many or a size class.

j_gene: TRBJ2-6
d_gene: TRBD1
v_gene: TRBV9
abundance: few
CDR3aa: CASSVGTGGYGANVLTF
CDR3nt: TGTGCCAGCAGCGTTGGGACAGGGGGCTATGGGGCCAACGTCCTGACTTTC

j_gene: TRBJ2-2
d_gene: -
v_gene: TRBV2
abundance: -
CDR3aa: CASSGQVPPGELFF
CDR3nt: TGTGCCAGCAGTGGGCAGGTCCCCCCCGGGGAGCTGTTTTTT

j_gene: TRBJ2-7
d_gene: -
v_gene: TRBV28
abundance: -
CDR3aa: CASSVQGYEQYF
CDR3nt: TGTGCCAGCAGTGTCCAGGGCTACGAGCAGTACTTC

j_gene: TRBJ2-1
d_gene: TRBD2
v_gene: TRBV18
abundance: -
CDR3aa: CASSSGRNNEQFF
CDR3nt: TGTGCCAGCTCTAGCGGGAGGAACAATGAGCAGTTCTTC

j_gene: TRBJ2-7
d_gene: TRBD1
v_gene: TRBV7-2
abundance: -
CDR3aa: CASSSRTGLVGYF
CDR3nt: TGTGCCAGCAGCTCCCGGACAGGTCTTGTAGGGTACTTC

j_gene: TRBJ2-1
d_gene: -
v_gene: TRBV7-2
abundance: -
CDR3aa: CASRGPRDEQFF
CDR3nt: TGTGCCTCGCGGGGGCCCCGCGATGAGCAGTTCTTC

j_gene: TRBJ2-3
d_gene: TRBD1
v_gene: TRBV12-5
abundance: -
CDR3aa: CASGTGQTTDTQYF
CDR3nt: TGTGCTAGTGGTACGGGACAGACCACAGATACGCAGTATTTT

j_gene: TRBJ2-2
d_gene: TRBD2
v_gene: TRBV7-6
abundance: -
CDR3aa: CASSLGLAGAGELFF
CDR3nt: TGTGCCAGCAGCTTAGGACTAGCGGGAGCCGGGGAGCTGTTTTTT

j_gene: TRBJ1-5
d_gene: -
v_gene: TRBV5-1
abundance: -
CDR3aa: CASSLAPGQGNQPQHF
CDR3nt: TGCGCCAGCAGCTTGGCCCCCGGCCAGGGCAATCAGCCCCAGCATTTT

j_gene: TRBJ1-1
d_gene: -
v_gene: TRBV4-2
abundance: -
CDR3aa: CASSQVAGLSEAFF
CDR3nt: TGTGCCAGCAGCCAAGTTGCAGGGCTCTCTGAAGCTTTCTTT

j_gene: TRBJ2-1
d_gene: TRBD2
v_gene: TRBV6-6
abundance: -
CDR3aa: CASSYRSGGKDNEQFF
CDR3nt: TGTGCCAGCAGTTACCGGTCCGGGGGGAAAGACAATGAGCAGTTCTTC

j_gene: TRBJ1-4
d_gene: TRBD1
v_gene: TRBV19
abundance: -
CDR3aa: CASIQTGVDEKLFF
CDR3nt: TGTGCCAGTATTCAGACAGGGGTGGATGAAAAACTGTTTTTT

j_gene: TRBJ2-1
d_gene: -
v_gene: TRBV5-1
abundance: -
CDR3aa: CASSRRVNEQFF
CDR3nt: TGCGCCAGCAGCCGGAGGGTTAATGAGCAGTTCTTC

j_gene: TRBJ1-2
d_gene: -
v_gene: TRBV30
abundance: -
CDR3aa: CAWSPGDNYGYTF
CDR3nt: TGTGCCTGGAGTCCGGGGGATAACTATGGCTACACCTTC

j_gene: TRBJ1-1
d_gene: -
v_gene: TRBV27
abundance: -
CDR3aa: CASSPTGTLNTEAFF
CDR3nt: TGTGCCAGCAGTCCGACCGGGACATTGAACACTGAAGCTTTCTTT

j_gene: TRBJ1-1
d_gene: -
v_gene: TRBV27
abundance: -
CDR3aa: CASSLISIAGTNTEAFF
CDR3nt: TGTGCCAGCAGTTTAATCAGCATCGCAGGGACAAACACTGAAGCTTTCTTT

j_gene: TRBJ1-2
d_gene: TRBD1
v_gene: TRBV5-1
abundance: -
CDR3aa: CASSLVLTGGMDYGYTF
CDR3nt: TGCGCCAGCAGCTTGGTTCTGACAGGGGGAATGGACTATGGCTACACCTTC

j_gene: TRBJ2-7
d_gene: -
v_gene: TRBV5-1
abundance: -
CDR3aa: CASSFGQSSYEQYF
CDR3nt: TGCGCCAGCAGCTTCGGACAGTCCTCCTACGAGCAGTACTTC

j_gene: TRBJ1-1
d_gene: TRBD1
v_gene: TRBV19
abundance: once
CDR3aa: CATTPGGTGYWKTEAFF
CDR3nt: TGTGCCACCACGCCCGGGGGGACAGGGTATTGGAAAACTGAAGCTTTCTTT

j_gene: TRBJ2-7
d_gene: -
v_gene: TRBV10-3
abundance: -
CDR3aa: CAISEATSSYEQYF
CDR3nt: TGTGCCATCAGTGAGGCAACCAGCTCCTACGAGCAGTACTTC

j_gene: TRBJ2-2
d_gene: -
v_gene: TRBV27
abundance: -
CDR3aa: CASSPANTGELFF
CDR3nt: TGTGCCAGCAGTCCAGCGAACACCGGGGAGCTGTTTTTT

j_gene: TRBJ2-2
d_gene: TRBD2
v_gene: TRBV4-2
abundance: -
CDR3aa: CASSQEWFGGGAGSGELFF
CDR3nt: TGTGCCAGCAGCCAAGAATGGTTTGGCGGGGGGGCTGGGAGCGGGGAGCTGTTTTTT

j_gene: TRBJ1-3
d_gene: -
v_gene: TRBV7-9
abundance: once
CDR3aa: CASSLGPGLDTIYF
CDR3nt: TGTGCCAGCAGCTTAGGTCCAGGTTTGGACACCATATATTTT

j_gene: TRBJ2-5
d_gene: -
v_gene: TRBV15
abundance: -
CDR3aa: CATSRDQGTETQYF
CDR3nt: TGTGCCACCAGCAGAGATCAGGGGACGGAGACCCAGTACTTC

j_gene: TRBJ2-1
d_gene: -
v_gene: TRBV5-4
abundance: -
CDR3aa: CASSSSVEDEQFF
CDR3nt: TGTGCCAGCAGCTCCTCAGTAGAGGATGAGCAGTTCTTC

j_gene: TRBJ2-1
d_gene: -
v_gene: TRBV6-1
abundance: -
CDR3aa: CASSPDSNNEQFF
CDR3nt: TGTGCCAGCAGCCCAGACAGCAACAATGAGCAGTTCTTC

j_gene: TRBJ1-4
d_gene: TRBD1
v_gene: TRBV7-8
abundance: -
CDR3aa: CASGRQGFNEKLFF
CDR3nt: TGTGCCAGCGGGAGACAGGGGTTTAATGAAAAACTGTTTTTT

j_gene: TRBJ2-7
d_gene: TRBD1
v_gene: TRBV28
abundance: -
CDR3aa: CASSSGQGFFYEQYF
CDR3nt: TGTGCCAGCAGTTCGGGACAGGGTTTCTTCTACGAGCAGTACTTC

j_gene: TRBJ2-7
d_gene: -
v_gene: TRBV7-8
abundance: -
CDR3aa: CASSHLDSFTYEQYF
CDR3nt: TGTGCCAGCAGCCATCTCGACAGTTTCACCTACGAGCAGTACTTC

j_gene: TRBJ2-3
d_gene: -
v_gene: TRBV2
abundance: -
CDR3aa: CASSGGPSTDTQYF
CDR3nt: TGTGCCAGCAGTGGAGGGCCCAGCACAGATACGCAGTATTTT

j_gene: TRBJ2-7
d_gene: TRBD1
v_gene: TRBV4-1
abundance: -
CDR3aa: CASSQSNPGGYEQYF
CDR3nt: TGCGCCAGCAGCCAAAGTAATCCAGGGGGCTACGAGCAGTACTTC

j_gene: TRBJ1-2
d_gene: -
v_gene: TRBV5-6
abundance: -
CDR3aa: CASGYGRAVKSYTF
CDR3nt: TGTGCCAGCGGGTACGGGAGGGCGGTTAAAAGCTACACCTTC

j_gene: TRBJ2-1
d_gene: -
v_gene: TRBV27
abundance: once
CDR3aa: CASTFTPSYNEQFF
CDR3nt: TGTGCCAGCACCTTTACTCCCTCCTACAATGAGCAGTTCTTC

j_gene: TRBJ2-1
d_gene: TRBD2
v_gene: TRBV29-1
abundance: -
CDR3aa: CSVGPLSSGAYNEQFF
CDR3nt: TGCAGCGTTGGGCCCTTGAGTAGCGGGGCGTACAATGAGCAGTTCTTC

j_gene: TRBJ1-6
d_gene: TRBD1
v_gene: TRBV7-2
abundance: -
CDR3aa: CASSLDRQGHYNSPLHF
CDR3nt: TGTGCCAGCAGCTTAGATCGACAGGGCCATTATAATTCACCCCTCCACTTT

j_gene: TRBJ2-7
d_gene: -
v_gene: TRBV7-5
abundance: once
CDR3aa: CARSLFIPGNSYEQYF
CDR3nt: TGTGCCAGAAGCTTGTTCATCCCAGGAAACTCCTACGAGCAGTACTTC

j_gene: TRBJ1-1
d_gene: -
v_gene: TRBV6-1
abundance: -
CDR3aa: CASSGDRLNTEAFF
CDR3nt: TGTGCCAGCAGTGGAGACAGGTTGAACACTGAAGCTTTCTTT

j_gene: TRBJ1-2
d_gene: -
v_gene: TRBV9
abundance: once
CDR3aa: CASSALQGHTF
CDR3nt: TGTGCCAGCAGCGCCTTACAGGGCCACACCTTC

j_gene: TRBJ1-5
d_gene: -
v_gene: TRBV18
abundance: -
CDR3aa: CASSPSRGNQPQHF
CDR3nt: TGTGCCAGCTCACCCAGCCGAGGGAATCAGCCCCAGCATTTT

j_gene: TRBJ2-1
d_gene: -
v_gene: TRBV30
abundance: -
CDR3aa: CAWASERDTEQFF
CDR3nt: TGTGCCTGGGCTAGCGAGCGGGACACTGAGCAGTTCTTC

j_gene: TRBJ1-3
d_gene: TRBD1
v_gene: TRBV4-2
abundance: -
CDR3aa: CASSPPNRGNTIYF
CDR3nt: TGTGCCAGCAGCCCACCCAACAGGGGGAACACCATATATTTT

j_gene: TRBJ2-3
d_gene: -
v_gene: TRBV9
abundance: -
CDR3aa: CASSPNRDTQYF
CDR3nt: TGTGCCAGCAGCCCGAATCGGGATACGCAGTATTTT

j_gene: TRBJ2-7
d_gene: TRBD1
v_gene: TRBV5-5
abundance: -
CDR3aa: CASSQGTGGEQYF
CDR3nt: TGTGCCAGCAGCCAAGGGACAGGGGGTGAGCAGTACTTC

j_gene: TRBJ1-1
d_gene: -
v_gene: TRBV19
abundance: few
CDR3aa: CASSVPGFTEAFF
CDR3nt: TGTGCCAGTTCCGTACCAGGGTTCACTGAAGCTTTCTTT

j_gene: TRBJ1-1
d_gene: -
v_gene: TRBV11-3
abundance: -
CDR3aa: CASSLGGDTEAFF
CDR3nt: TGTGCCAGCAGCTTAGGAGGTGACACTGAAGCTTTCTTT

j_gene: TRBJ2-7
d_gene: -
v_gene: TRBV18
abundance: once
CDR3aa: CASSPGTYEQYF
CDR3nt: TGTGCCAGCTCACCCGGGACCTACGAGCAGTACTTC

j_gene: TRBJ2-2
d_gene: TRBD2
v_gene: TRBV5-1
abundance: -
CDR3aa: CASRRGDTGELFF
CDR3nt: TGCGCCAGCCGGCGGGGGGACACCGGGGAGCTGTTTTTT

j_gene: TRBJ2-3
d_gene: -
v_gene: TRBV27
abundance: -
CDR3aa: CASTSIGSSTDTQYF
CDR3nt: TGTGCCAGCACCTCAATCGGGAGTAGCACAGATACGCAGTATTTT

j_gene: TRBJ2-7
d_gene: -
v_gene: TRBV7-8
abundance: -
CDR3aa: CASSSTTGHYEQYF
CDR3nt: TGTGCCAGCAGCTCCACGACAGGCCACTACGAGCAGTACTTC

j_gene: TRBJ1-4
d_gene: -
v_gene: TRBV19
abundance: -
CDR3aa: CASSIAFLNEKLFF
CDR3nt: TGTGCCAGTAGTATAGCGTTCCTAAATGAAAAACTGTTTTTT

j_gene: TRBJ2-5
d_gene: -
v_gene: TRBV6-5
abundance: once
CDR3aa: CASSYSLPGYGETQYF
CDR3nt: TGTGCCAGCAGTTACTCCCTACCCGGGTATGGAGAGACCCAGTACTTC

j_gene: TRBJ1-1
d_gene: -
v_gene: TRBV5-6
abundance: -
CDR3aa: CASSSGVVGITEAFF
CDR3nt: TGTGCCAGCAGCTCCGGGGTTGTAGGGATCACTGAAGCTTTCTTT

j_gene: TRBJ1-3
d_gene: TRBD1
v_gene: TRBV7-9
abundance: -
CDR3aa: CASSTTGGGWGNTIYF
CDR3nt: TGTGCCAGCAGCACTACAGGGGGCGGTTGGGGAAACACCATATATTTT

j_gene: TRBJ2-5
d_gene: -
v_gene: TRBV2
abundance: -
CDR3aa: CASSEGTIQETQYF
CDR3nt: TGTGCCAGCAGTGAGGGGACAATACAAGAGACCCAGTACTTC

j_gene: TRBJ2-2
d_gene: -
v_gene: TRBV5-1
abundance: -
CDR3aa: CASSLRAGGGGPTAGELFF
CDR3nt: TGCGCCAGCAGCCTGAGGGCAGGGGGTGGAGGGCCAACCGCCGGGGAGCTGTTTTTT

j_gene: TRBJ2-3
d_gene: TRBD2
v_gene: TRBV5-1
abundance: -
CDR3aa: CASSASGTSGDTQYF
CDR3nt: TGCGCCAGCAGCGCGAGCGGGACCTCGGGGGATACGCAGTATTTT

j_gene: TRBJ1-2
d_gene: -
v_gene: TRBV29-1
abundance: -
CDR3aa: CSVEDPGFNGYTF
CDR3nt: TGCAGCGTTGAAGATCCGGGGTTCAATGGCTACACCTTC